Below, 30 T cell receptor beta chains from the same sample are listed, as sequenced in a study of blood T cells in healthy people across ages (dated by TCRdb to about 2015). Receptors were amplified or captured by 5' RACE. Sequenced using an Illumina HiSeq 2500. A second PCR of roughly 7 to 11 cycles was performed with a sample-barcoded 5' primer and a J-beta primer mix. TCRdb trimmed public reads at Q25 via fastp, called clones via MiXCR and kept in-frame beta chains. CDR3 protein sequences are deduplicated, and each keeps its most common genes and DNA. This sample holds more than 600,000 distinct CDR3 sequences; 25% were observed only once. The ten biggest clones cover 9% to 9.5% of the sample. The same sample was also used in a study of T cells of mothers and their children.

Sequenced material: blood. The receptors were sampled from a boy between 10 and 17 years old in good health.

V usage is TRBV7-9 and J usage is TRBJ2-4; 7 bases map to TRBD2. The CDR3 consists of 15 residues. V dropped 4 bases and J dropped 6; count of bases not matched to a gene: 9. Germline-derived CDR1 and CDR2 are SEHNR and FQNEAQ (reference sequence). The CDR3 coding sequence is TGTGCCAGCAGCTCTCGCAGGGAGGGCGGAAACATTCAGTACTTC. Its translation is CASSSRREGGNIQYF.

The chain carries TRBV20-1 and TRBJ2-7; D is unresolved. CDR1 is DFQATT, CDR2 SNEGSKA, per germline (reference sequence). This CDR3 is 11 amino acids long. With 6 bases removed from V and 6 bases from J, the gap between germline ends came to 12 bases. In nucleotides, the CDR3 is TGCAGTGCCCTCGCTAAGGGCGAGCAGTACTTC. This codes for CSALAKGEQYF.

This clonotype was found a few times. The V gene is TRBV5-6, the J gene TRBJ2-5; tentatively, D is TRBD1 (5 bases). The CDR3 has 15 amino acids. Trimming removed 0 bases from V and 5 bases from J, with 14 bases in between. Germline CDR1 and CDR2: SGHDT and YYEEEE. CDR3 amino acids: CASSLGQKLEETQYF. CDR3 DNA: TGTGCCAGCAGCTTGGGACAGAAGCTTGAGGAGACCCAGTACTTC.

The rearrangement uses TRBV7-9 and TRBJ1-1; possible D gene TRBD1, 5 bases. The germline gives CDR1 SEHNR, CDR2 FQNEAQ (reference sequence). The V end lost 5 bases, the J end lost 5 bases, and 9 bases lay between the germline ends. The CDR3 sequence is 12 residues long. The CDR3, as DNA: TGTGCCAGCAGCCGGGACGGGACTGAAGCTTTCTTT. Translation gives CASSRDGTEAFF.

The CDR3 sequence: CASSLVQPPSGANVLTF. CDR3 coding DNA: TGTGCCAGCAGCTTAGTCCAGCCACCCTCTGGGGCCAACGTCCTGACTTTC. J is TRBJ2-6 and V is TRBV7-2; D gene uncertain. Deletions cut 1 base from V and 0 bases from J, with 10 bases between. Germline CDR1 and CDR2: SGHTA and FQGNSA. This CDR3 region has 17 residues.

The rearrangement links TRBV4-1 to TRBJ1-5; possibly TRBD1 for D (5 bases). V was pared by 0 bases and J by 6 bases, with 9 bases between. The V gene's germline CDR1 is MGHRA and CDR2 YSYEKL. This CDR3 spans 14 amino acids. CDR3 sequence: CASSQDRGLQPQHF. The CDR3 nucleotides read TGCGCCAGCAGCCAAGATCGGGGACTTCAGCCCCAGCATTTT.

This clonotype appeared a few times. V gene TRBV3-1 combines with J gene TRBJ2-1, with D perhaps matching TRBD2 (5 bases). The CDR3 runs 15 residues. The germline CDR1 and CDR2 sequences are LGHDT and YNNKEL (reference sequence). V was pared by 0 bases and J by 3 bases, with 9 bases between. Here the CDR3 DNA reads TGTGCCAGCAGCCAAGAAAGCGGCAACTACAATGAGCAGTTCTTC. Protein product: CASSQESGNYNEQFF.

The CDR3 nucleotides are TGCAGCGTAGCGGTGAGCGGGGGGGCAGGTGAGCAGTTCTTC. This sequence encodes CSVAVSGGAGEQFF. The rearrangement links TRBV29-1 to TRBJ2-5; 10 bases fit TRBD2. TRBJ2-1 explains the end of the DNA better; the J call may be wrong. CDR1 is SQVTM and CDR2 is ANQGSEA in the germline V gene. This CDR3 region has 14 residues.

This clonotype was observed a few times. The rearrangement links TRBV7-2 to TRBJ1-2; D not resolved. Germline V CDR1 and CDR2: SGHTA, FQGNSA. V shed 5 bases and J shed 9 bases, with 19 bases lying between them. CDR3 length: 14 amino acids. CDR3 in amino acids: CASSPRMGKRSYTF. As DNA, the CDR3 is TGTGCCAGCAGCCCCCGGATGGGGAAGAGGAGCTACACCTTC.

This clonotype has ten or more counts. One junction end does not reproduce the germline sequence, and a read error may be involved. The V and J genes are TRBV5-1 and TRBJ2-6; D gene uncertain. Germline lookup yields CDR1 SGHRS and CDR2 YFSETQ. The CDR3 has 15 residues. This CDR3 is CASSLGPSGANVLTF. The CDR3 DNA is TGTGCCAGCAGCTTAGGCCCCTCTGGGGCCAACGTCCTGACTTTC.

This clonotype was counted at least ten times. The chain uses TRBV7-9 and TRBJ2-1; D unresolved. Germline V gene lookup returns CDR1 SEHNR and CDR2 FQNEAQ (reference sequence). V was pared by 1 base and J by 6 bases, with 4 bases between. CDR3 length equals 12 residues. CDR3 bases: TGTGCCAGCAGCTTAGGTTCCAATGAGCAGTTCTTC. Amino acid sequence: CASSLGSNEQFF.

This clonotype was seen a single time. The rearrangement links TRBV12-3 or TRBV12-4 to TRBJ2-5, with D perhaps matching TRBD2 (5 bases). TRBJ2-7 explains the end of the DNA better; the J call may be wrong. The CDR3 sequence is 12 residues long. The CDR3 nucleotides read TGTGCCAGCAGCAACGGACGGGGCGAGCAGTACTTC. Translated: CASSNGRGEQYF.

This clonotype was observed a few times. The chain carries TRBV28 and TRBJ2-7; 7 positions match TRBD2. Per germline, CDR1 MDHEN and CDR2 SYDVKM. V lost 3 bases, J lost 6 bases, and 5 bases stayed unmatched. The CDR3 contains 13 residues. Here the CDR3 DNA reads TGTGCCAGCAGTTTTGCGGGGGTCGCCGAGCAGTACTTC. Its translation: CASSFAGVAEQYF.

This clonotype was recorded a few times. The chain uses TRBV20-1 and TRBJ1-5, with TRBD1 matching over 7 bases. V lost 4 bases to trimming and J lost 3 bases; unmatched junction nucleotides: 9. The CDR3 runs to 15 residues. Germline values: CDR1 DFQATT, CDR2 SNEGSKA (reference sequence). The CDR3 loop is CSATGGTVSNQPQHF. CDR3 DNA: TGCAGTGCTACCGGGGGGACAGTGTCCAATCAGCCCCAGCATTTT.

A few counts support this clonotype. The chain uses TRBV7-9 and TRBJ2-1, with 8 bases identical to TRBD2. This CDR3 has 19 residues. The V segment lost 1 base and the J segment 0 bases; nucleotides outside the gene matches: 11. Germline CDR1 reads SEHNR; CDR2 reads FQNEAQ (reference sequence). The CDR3: CASSLELAEPSSSYNEQFF. The CDR3 DNA is TGTGCCAGCAGCTTAGAACTAGCGGAGCCCTCGAGCTCCTACAATGAGCAGTTCTTC.

This clonotype was found a few times. This chain uses TRBV20-1 with TRBJ2-1; D remains unclear. With the DNA end fitting TRBJ2-7 better, the J assignment may be wrong. Germline lookup yields CDR1 DFQATT and CDR2 SNEGSKA (reference sequence). This CDR3 is 16 amino acids long. CDR3 residues: CSARDSKGLAVHEQYF. DNA of the CDR3: TGCAGTGCTAGAGATTCGAAAGGGCTGGCGGTCCACGAGCAGTACTTC.

This clonotype was found many times. The V and J genes are TRBV7-9 and TRBJ2-2; a weak D match, TRBD2 (6 bases). Germline CDR1 and CDR2: SEHNR and FQNEAQ (reference sequence). This CDR3 has 14 amino acids. Trimming stripped 0 bases from V and 7 bases from J, with 9 bases between. The DNA for the CDR3 is TGTGCCAGCAGCTTAGCCGGGAGAGGCGGGGAGCTGTTTTTT. This encodes CASSLAGRGGELFF.

The chain couples TRBV27 to TRBJ2-1; 12 nucleotides align to TRBD1. Gene TRBJ2-5 matches the end of the DNA better, so the J call may be wrong. Germline V CDR1 and CDR2: MNHEY, SMNVEV (reference sequence). The CDR3 has 15 amino acids. The CDR3 is CASPGQGARMETQYF. Written as DNA, the CDR3 is TGTGCCTCGCCGGGACAGGGGGCGAGAATGGAGACCCAGTACTTC.

The gene calls are TRBV29-1 and TRBJ1-2; the D gene is possibly TRBD1 (6 bases). The CDR3 spans 13 residues. Germline V gives CDR1 SQVTM, CDR2 ANQGSEA. V shed 4 bases and J shed 4 bases, with 13 bases lying between them. The CDR3 sequence: CSVVGGAGYGYTF. DNA of the CDR3: TGCAGCGTTGTGGGGGGCGCGGGCTATGGCTACACCTTC.

This clonotype came up a few times. This sequence joins TRBV25-1 and TRBJ2-7; TRBD1 is a possible D gene (5 bases). Between the trimmed V and J ends, which lost 4 bases and 1 base, there was a span of 11 bases. This CDR3 comprises 14 residues. The V gene's germline CDR1 is MGHDK and CDR2 SYGVNS. The DNA for the CDR3 is TGTGCCAGCAGTGCAGGGATGAAGTCCTACGAGCAGTACTTC. Protein: CASSAGMKSYEQYF.

The table lists this clonotype with a few counts. The CDR3 bases are TGTGCCAGCAGTGGGCCCGGGGCAGGGAGATTGGAGACCCAGTACTTC. Protein product: CASSGPGAGRLETQYF. The genes are TRBV2 and TRBJ2-5; D tentatively reads TRBD1 or TRBD2 (5 bases each). This CDR3 region has 16 residues. Trimming took 4 bases from V and 5 from J, leaving 20 bases between them. Germline-derived CDR1 and CDR2 are SNHLY and FYNNEI.

There are a few counts of this clonotype. The J gene is TRBJ1-1, the V gene TRBV7-9; D is undetermined. Trimming stripped 1 base from V and 5 bases from J, with 17 bases between. CDR1 SEHNR and CDR2 FQNEAQ come from the germline V gene (reference sequence). The CDR3 contains 16 residues. CDR3 nucleotide sequence: TGTGCCAGCAGCTTAGACTCTTGGAGGGTATGGACTGAAGCTTTCTTT. Its protein product is CASSLDSWRVWTEAFF.

The J gene is TRBJ1-1, the V gene TRBV20-1, with D unresolved. This CDR3 is built from 13 residues. The germline CDR1 and CDR2 sequences are DFQATT and SNEGSKA (reference sequence). Trimming stripped 1 base from V and 1 base from J, with 7 bases between. CDR3 amino acids: CSARGKGNTEAFF. The CDR3 DNA sequence: TGCAGTGCTAGAGGGAAGGGGAACACTGAAGCTTTCTTT.

V usage is TRBV9 and J usage is TRBJ1-2; D might be TRBD1 (6 bases). V lost 3 bases and J lost 6, with 18 bases in between. The CDR3 is 15 amino acids. Germline V gene lookup returns CDR1 SGDLS and CDR2 YYNGEE. The CDR3 region has the DNA TGTGCCAGCAGCGGAGCCCTCACAGGGAACCATGGCTACACCTTC. This gives the protein CASSGALTGNHGYTF.

The chain combines TRBV10-3 with TRBJ2-5, with D possibly being TRBD2 (6 bases). V was clipped by 5 bases and J by 7 bases, with 14 bases between them. Germline V gene data show CDR1 as ENHRY and CDR2 as SYGVKD. This CDR3 spans 13 amino acids. DNA of the CDR3: TGTGCCATCAGTCCCGACTGGGGAGGGACCCAGTACTTC. Amino acid sequence: CAISPDWGGTQYF.

This CDR3 reads CASGSFGLDNHEQFF. In DNA form, the CDR3 reads TGTGCCAGCGGATCTTTCGGGCTCGATAACCACGAGCAGTTCTTC. This rearrangement joins TRBV12-3 or TRBV12-4 to TRBJ2-1; no clear D. The V end lost 8 bases, the J end lost 10 bases, and 24 bases lay between the germline ends. The CDR3 has 15 amino acids.

The chain couples TRBV3-1 to TRBJ2-3, with D unclear. The CDR3 is made up of 14 amino acids. Trimming cost V 0 bases and J 6 bases, with 10 bases left between them. Germline CDR1 LGHDT, CDR2 YNNKEL (reference sequence). This CDR3 is CASSQDAQADTQYF. The CDR3 DNA sequence: TGTGCCAGCAGCCAAGATGCCCAAGCTGATACGCAGTATTTT.

Only a few counts were recorded for this clonotype. The V gene is TRBV7-6, the J gene TRBJ1-4; D not certain. CDR1 SGHVS and CDR2 FNYEAQ come from the germline V gene. V was clipped by 6 bases and J by 5 bases, with 13 bases between them. The CDR3 loop spans 14 amino acids. CDR3 amino acids: CASSPGAANEKLFF. CDR3 bases: TGTGCCAGCAGTCCAGGCGCAGCAAATGAAAAACTGTTTTTT.

This sequence joins TRBV9 and TRBJ2-2; TRBD1 might be the D (5 bases). The CDR3 is 16 residues long. Trimming removed 0 bases from V and 1 base from J, with 10 bases in between. In germline, CDR1 is SGDLS, CDR2 YYNGEE. The CDR3, as DNA: TGTGCCAGCAGCGTAGATCCAGGACAGAACACCGGGGAGCTGTTTTTT. Protein product: CASSVDPGQNTGELFF.

The rearrangement uses TRBV20-1 and TRBJ2-1; no definite D call. Germline V gene sequence: CDR1 DFQATT, CDR2 SNEGSKA (reference sequence). V lost 6 bases to trimming and J lost 5 bases, with 14 bases between them. This CDR3 contains 13 residues. In nucleotides, the CDR3 is TGCAGTGCGTTAGGGATCCTACACAATGAGCAGTTCTTC. Its protein is CSALGILHNEQFF.